This T cell receptor beta chain originates from a study of T cells after yellow fever vaccination. Study at large: Fractions low in cell number were prepared with SMART-Seq v4 Ultra Low Input.

In TCRdb, the 5' RACE reads were re-called with MiXCR into one record per CDR3 protein. Of about 340,000 distinct CDR3 sequences listed, 8.7% are singletons. Per the germline V gene, CDR1 is SGHRS and CDR2 is YFSETQ. The CDR3 contains 15 residues. Germline trimming cut 2 bases from V and 0 bases from J; bases unmatched to any gene: 4. Study-wide findings and caveats: Some clonotypes, a small share, were shared between CD4 and CD8 compartments. Clones from primary vaccination mostly reappeared after the booster (96% CD4, around 90% CD8).

Comments on this clonotype: What it binds is not known.

The clonotype comes from a man aged 18 to 29 who received the YFV17D yellow fever vaccine. This chain links TRBV5-1 with TRBJ1-1; 7 bases are a match to TRBD1. The sequencing used PBMCs, collected on the day of the first yellow fever vaccination. The CDR3: CASSFTGVMNTEAFF. As DNA, the CDR3 is TGCGCCAGCAGCTTCACAGGGGTTATGAACACTGAAGCTTTCTTT.